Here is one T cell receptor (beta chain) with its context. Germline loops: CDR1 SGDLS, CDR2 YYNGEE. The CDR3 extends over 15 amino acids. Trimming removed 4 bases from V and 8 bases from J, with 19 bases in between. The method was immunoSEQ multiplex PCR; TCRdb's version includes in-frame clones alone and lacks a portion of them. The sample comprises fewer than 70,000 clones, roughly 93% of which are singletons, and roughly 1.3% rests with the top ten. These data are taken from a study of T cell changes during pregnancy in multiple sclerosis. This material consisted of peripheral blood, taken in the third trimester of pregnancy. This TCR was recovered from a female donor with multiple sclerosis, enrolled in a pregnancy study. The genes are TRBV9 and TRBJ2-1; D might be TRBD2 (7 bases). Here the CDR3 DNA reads TGTGCCAGCAGCCACCGGGGGGCCCTGGCGGATGAGCAGTTCTTC. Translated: CASSHRGALADEQFF.